Here is one T cell receptor beta chain with its context. The antigen remains undetermined. This sample was included in a study of healthy donors' naive CD4 and CD8 T cells. In the study overall: Donors spanned ages 20-25, 40-50 and 60-70 years, half female. Study-level points and caveats: Bulk sequencing left alpha and beta chains unpaired.

Starting from approximately 500 ng of total RNA, TCR libraries were made with linear amplification. TCRdb re-called the reads through MiXCR, storing one row per CDR3 protein. The sample carries 150,000 to 200,000 distinct CDR3 sequences, 65% to 75% recorded once. V shed 4 bases and J 3 bases; nucleotides not matched to a gene: 5. CDR3 size: 14 residues. CDR1 and CDR2 (germline): SQVTM, ANQGSEA. Naive T cells were sorted: CD4+CD8-CD45RO-CD45RA+ for CD4+, CD8+CD4-CD45RA+CD27bright for CD8+. The source is a pool of human donors in good health; the sample pools cells from several healthy donors. The sample comprised naive CD4+ and CD8+ T cells sorted from blood, pooled from several donors. The chain is built from TRBV29-1 and TRBJ2-1; 8 bases align to TRBD2. DNA for the CDR3: TGCAGCGTTGGGCGGGGGGCGGGCTACAATGAGCAGTTCTTC. This codes for CSVGRGAGYNEQFF.